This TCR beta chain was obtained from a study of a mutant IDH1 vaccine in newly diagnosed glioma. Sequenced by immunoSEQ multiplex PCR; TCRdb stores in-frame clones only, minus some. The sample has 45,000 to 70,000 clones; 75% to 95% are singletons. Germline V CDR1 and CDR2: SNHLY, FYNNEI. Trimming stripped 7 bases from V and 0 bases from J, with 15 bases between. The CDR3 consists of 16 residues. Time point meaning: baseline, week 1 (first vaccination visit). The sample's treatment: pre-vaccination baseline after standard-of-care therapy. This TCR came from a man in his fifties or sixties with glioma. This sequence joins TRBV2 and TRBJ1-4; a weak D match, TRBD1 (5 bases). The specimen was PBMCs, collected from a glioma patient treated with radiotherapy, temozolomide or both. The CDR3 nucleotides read TGTGCCAGCATTGGGCACCAGGGAACAACTAATGAAAAACTGTTTTTT. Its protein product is CASIGHQGTTNEKLFF.